The rows below give T cell receptor beta chains drawn from one sample of a study of blood T cell repertoires in COVID-19. Profiling relied on immunoSEQ multiplex PCR, and the TCRdb table lists in-frame clones only, not all of them. The sample contains fewer than 25,000 clones, about 89% of which appear only once. Input material: peripheral blood. These receptor sequences come from a human donor in a cohort sampled during active COVID-19. The conserved cysteine and the conserved F or W are not part of the CDR3 here. Fields, in order: V gene, CDR3 protein.

TRBV19 | ASSIEGARGYT
TRBV7-9 | ASSLGAGETQY
TRBV18 | ASSPLPDTLNQPQH
TRBV21-1 | ASSKCSWEGTNSPLH
TRBV7-7 | ASSLASPGDTGELF
TRBV5-1 | ASSLGFQEKLF
TRBV6-6 | ASKHRDRGLGYT
TRBV6-2/TRBV6-3 | ASSSRGSHNEQF
TRBV28 | ASRSTGNSPLH
TRBV12-5 | ASGLPAPVGGTGELF
TRBV19 | ASSLQGKSTDTQY
TRBV15 | ATSVAVGELF
TRBV18 | ASSQRQGDEAF
TRBV12-3/TRBV12-4 | ASSSTGELF
TRBV6-6 | ASSYSRQAPFSGYT
TRBV3-1/TRBV3-2 | ASSQGTGGWTGELF
TRBV7-3 | ASSKGSGQGENIQY